This TCR beta chain is drawn from a study of identical twins (TCRdb year 2016). General notes on the study: TCR alpha and beta repertoires from monozygotic twins, unrelated adults of various ages and cord blood were deep-sequenced to test whether fetal clonotypes persist. Replicate twin experiments were performed at different times using different library preparation protocols to rule out contamination. Broader findings and caveats from the paper: The excess sharing between twins in beta out-of-frame sequences was weaker because fewer shared sequences reduced the signal-to-noise ratio. Because the same donors could not be followed over many years, the conclusions depended on cross-sectional statistical analysis. Fewer insertions were carried by abundant cord blood beta clonotypes, a similar but weaker trend appeared in young adult naive repertoires, and no such trend appeared in memory repertoires. Recombination models systematically underestimated out-of-frame TCR alpha sharing in monozygotic twins but agreed with sharing between unrelated individuals. Zero-insertion analyses could be partly confounded by invariant T cells such as MAIT and iNKT, though diverse VJ usage argued against such confounding for most clonotypes. Compared with coincidental sharing between unrelated individuals, out-of-frame TCR alpha sequences shared between twins had an excess of sequences with low generation probability.

This clonotype was counted many times. This receptor's antigen is unknown. Nothing much larger sits one base from this clone, and base qualities are not available. CDR1 and CDR2 are read off the germline V gene (reference sequence) as DFQATT and SNEGSKA. The CDR3 runs 19 residues from the cysteine to the phenylalanine. Only the CDR3 DNA is retained, 57 bases long and in frame from the first base. Germline trimming amounts to 0 bases on V and 4 bases on J, with 19 as the count of junction bases outside the gene matches. Every donor was a healthy Caucasian. Using Miltenyi CD45RO+ enrichment and human naive T-cell isolation kits, memory (CD45RO+) and naive T cells were isolated from PBMC. Receptors were amplified or captured by 5' RACE. The instrument was an Illumina HiSeq 2000. Template switching added a universal primer binding site, and the final cDNA carried a unique molecular identifier that allowed TCR cDNA molecules to be counted accurately. First-strand cDNA for TCR alpha and beta chains was synthesized from specific primers in the conserved constant-segment region. To control for contamination, every cDNA library carried two barcodes: a SMART-Mk sample barcode plus Illumina barcodes. Two successive PCR steps introduced TruSeq adapter sequences along with Illumina sample barcodes. Sequencing of the TCR alpha and beta cDNA libraries was done on the Illumina HiSeq platform using custom primers. For the original study's pipeline: Unique molecular identifiers were extracted from raw reads with MiGEC, and CDR3 positions were determined with MiXCR. For each individual, recombination models were inferred using an EM algorithm with the repgenHMM and IGoR tools. Shared clonotype analysis was performed with the tcR package in R, normalizing sharing by the product of cloneset sizes. To study raw recombination free of thymic and clonal selection effects, out-of-frame nonproductive sequences were analyzed. The raw public reads went through TCRdb reprocessing: fastp at Q25, MiXCR clone calling, in-frame beta chains kept. Entries are consolidated by CDR3 protein sequence, retaining the most common genes and DNA. TCRdb, rather than the study authors, made the V and J calls. This sample holds roughly 260,000 distinct CDR3 sequences; about an eighth were observed only once. In total, the top ten clones hold 8.5% to 10% of the sample.

The sequence derives from a young woman in good health. This sequence uses TRBV20-1 and TRBJ1-2, and TRBD1 aligns with 8 junction nucleotides. Sequenced sample: memory (CD45RO+) T cells sorted from blood. The cell subset or site label, as the study defines it: CD45RO+ enriched T cells. The encoded CDR3 is CSARDGLGSGRDRRYGYTF. In nucleotide form, the sequence is TGCAGTGCTAGAGATGGCCTGGGCAGCGGGAGGGACAGGCGCTATGGCTACACCTTC.